This T cell receptor (beta chain) was observed in a study of blood T cell repertoires in COVID-19. Looking at the study overall: The analysed material was cDNA or gDNA that came from T cells, B-cell-depleted T cells, or PBMCs.

Assay: immunoSEQ multiplex PCR; the TCRdb copy retains only in-frame clones and omits some. This table holds some 180,000 clones, 88% found once. Those enrolled in Seattle joined during active infection and were followed longitudinally afterward. V dropped 7 bases and J dropped 4; count of bases not matched to a gene: 15. The V gene's germline CDR1 is PRHDT and CDR2 FYEKMQ (reference sequence). The CDR3 length is 19 residues. This clone was detected only a few times. The sequencing sample was made of peripheral blood. The rearrangement links TRBV13 to TRBJ2-1; TRBD2 aligns across 14 bases. This receptor was taken from a man aged 50-59 years with COVID-19, enrolled during active disease. CDR3 bases: TGTGCCAGCACCATTAGTCGACTAGCGGGAGGGCTCCCTTACAATGAGCAGTTCTTC. It codes for CASTISRLAGGLPYNEQFF.